The 19 T cell receptor beta chains presented below share a single source sample, sequenced in a study of T cell clusters in autoimmune cytopenias. Multiplex touch-down PCR amplified TRB using TRB-A and TRB-B pools in one tube. TCRdb re-analyzed the multiplex PCR reads; it lists each CDR3 protein once, without DNA. Its table records about 1,900 distinct CDR3 sequences. Each sample's input was roughly 230 ng genomic DNA, 30,000 to 45,000 genome equivalents. The sample consisted of peripheral blood. The receptors were gathered from a human donor with an autoimmune cytopenia, with autoimmune hepatitis or in good health (not recorded which).

CDR3 sequence: CASSIGMSSYEQYF. The V and J genes are TRBV19 and TRBJ2-7. The CDR3 loop spans 14 amino acids. Looked up from germline, CDR1 is LNHDA and CDR2 is SQIVND (reference sequence). Full variable domain (outside the CDR3, taken from reference TRBV19 and TRBJ2-7): DGGITQSPKYLFRKEGQNVTLSCEQNLNHDAMYWYRQDPGQGLRLIYYSQIVNDFQKGDIAEGYSVSREKKESFPLTVTSAQKNPTAFYLCASSIGMSSYEQYFGPGTRLTVT.

This clonotype ranks as medium-sized (0.01 to 0.1%) in terms of frequency. This chain links TRBV11-3 with TRBJ1-1. Per germline, CDR1 SGHNT and CDR2 YENEEA. This CDR3 comprises 13 residues. The CDR3 sequence: CASHRVMNTEAFF.

This clonotype is labeled medium-sized based on frequency. The rearrangement uses TRBV29-1 and TRBJ2-7; TCRdb indicates TRBD1, and absent DNA this call remains unverified. The germline gives CDR1 SQVTM, CDR2 ANQGSEA. CDR3 length equals 12 residues. CDR3 in amino acids: CSVLGGTYEQYF.

The V call is TRBV18, the J call TRBJ2-1; no DNA is available, so the TRBD2 call from TCRdb remains unchecked. Germline CDR1 KGHSH, CDR2 LQKENI. The CDR3 sequence is 15 residues long. The CDR3 reads CASSPTSGGDNEQFF.

This clonotype is classed as medium-sized by frequency. The chain uses TRBV29-1 and TRBJ1-2. CDR1 is SQVTM and CDR2 is ANQGSEA in the germline V gene. The CDR3 contains 14 residues. CDR3 loop: CSVMMAGGPGGYTF.

This clonotype is classed as medium-sized by frequency. The chain couples TRBV11-3 to TRBJ2-7. The length of the CDR3 is 15 residues. Germline CDR1 and CDR2: SGHNT and YENEEA. The CDR3 sequence is CASTSRLAEPYEQYF.

V usage is TRBV19 and J usage is TRBJ1-1; TCRdb's assignment of TRBD1 cannot be checked, as there is no DNA. Germline V lookup: CDR1 LNHDA, CDR2 SQIVND (reference sequence). The CDR3 is made up of 12 amino acids. CDR3 sequence: CASSINRKEAFF.

This clonotype ranks as medium-sized (0.01 to 0.1%) in terms of frequency. V is TRBV11-3 and J is TRBJ1-2; TCRdb's D gene call, TRBD1, goes unchecked for lack of DNA. The CDR3 runs to 15 residues. Per the germline V gene, CDR1 is SGHNT and CDR2 is YENEEA. Here the CDR3 reads CASSDPPGQGYGYTF.

This clonotype ranks as medium-sized in terms of frequency. The chain combines TRBV27 with TRBJ2-1. This CDR3 is built from 11 residues. Per the germline V gene, CDR1 is MNHEY and CDR2 is SMNVEV (reference sequence). CDR3 sequence reads: CATSDLFEQFF.

Considering frequency, this clonotype is medium-sized. The chain recombines TRBV7-6 with TRBJ1-2; TCRdb lists TRBD1, though no DNA is available to test this call. This CDR3 comprises 14 residues. Germline-derived CDR1 and CDR2 are SGHVS and FNYEAQ. The CDR3 here is CASRPPGQGPGYTF. The variable domain in full, completed from reference TRBV7-6 and TRBJ1-2, reads GAGVSQSPRYKVTKRGQDVALRCDPISGHVSLYWYRQALGQGPEFLTYFNYEAQQDKSGLPNDRFSAERPEGSISTLTIQRTEQRDSAMYRCASRPPGQGPGYTFGSGTRLTVV.

J is TRBJ2-7 and V is TRBV30. The CDR3 is made up of 12 amino acids. From germline, CDR1 is GTSNPN and CDR2 SVGIG (reference sequence). The CDR3 is CAWSVSTSEQYF.

This clonotype is identified as medium-sized from frequency. The rearrangement uses TRBV29-1 and TRBJ2-2; TCRdb lists TRBD1, though no DNA is available to test this call. This CDR3 region has 14 residues. The germline V gene encodes CDR1 SQVTM and CDR2 ANQGSEA. The CDR3 here is CSVEPGSNTGELFF.

The CDR3 loop is CAWSPGAYEQYF. The chain is built from TRBV30 and TRBJ2-7; TCRdb gives TRBD1 as the D gene, but with no DNA this cannot be confirmed. The CDR3 runs to 12 residues. Germline assignment: CDR1 GTSNPN and CDR2 SVGIG (reference sequence).

This clonotype is identified as medium-sized (0.01 to 0.1%) from frequency. The CDR3 reads CASRDSDRSYEQYF. The rearrangement uses TRBV6-5 and TRBJ2-7; TCRdb picks TRBD1, but there is no DNA to check that call. Per germline, CDR1 MNHEY and CDR2 SVGAGI. The CDR3 has 14 amino acids.

By frequency, this clonotype registers medium-sized (0.01 to 0.1%). This chain links TRBV29-1 with TRBJ2-7. This CDR3 is 13 amino acids long. Germline-derived CDR1 and CDR2 are SQVTM and ANQGSEA. The CDR3 reads CSVVAPTNYEQYF.

Measured by frequency, this clonotype is medium-sized. The chain combines TRBV29-1 with TRBJ2-7; the TRBD2 assignment by TCRdb is unverifiable without DNA. The CDR3 runs to 13 residues. From germline, CDR1 is SQVTM and CDR2 ANQGSEA. The CDR3: CSVQPLPSREQYF.

In terms of frequency, this clonotype is medium-sized. The chain joins TRBV5-5 to TRBJ2-7. From germline, CDR1 is SGHKS and CDR2 YYEKEE (reference sequence). CDR3 size: 14 residues. CDR3 sequence reads: CASSLTETSYEQYF. The full variable domain, rest sourced from reference TRBV5-5 and TRBJ2-7, is DAGVTQSPTHLIKTRGQQVTLRCSPISGHKSVSWYQQVLGQGPQFIFQYYEKEERGRGNFPDRFSARQFPNYSSELNVNALLLGDSALYLCASSLTETSYEQYFGPGTRLTVT.

By frequency, this clonotype is large. This chain connects TRBV29-1 to TRBJ2-3; TCRdb proposes TRBD1, but this gene call is untestable without DNA. Germline CDR1 is SQVTM and CDR2 is ANQGSEA. CDR3 size: 14 residues. This chain's CDR3 is CSVHRGGLTDTQYF.

The chain recombines TRBV12-3 or TRBV12-4 with TRBJ2-1; TCRdb's D gene call, TRBD1, goes unchecked for lack of DNA. This CDR3 region has 16 residues. The CDR3 protein is CASSSRGGGSYNEQFF.